The T cell receptor (beta chain) described here comes from a study of cytomegalovirus exposure and HLA in healthy donors. In the PCR, 60 Vbeta and 13 Jbeta primers were used. Measured with immunoSEQ multiplex PCR; TCRdb has only the in-frame clones, and not every one. Of 90,000 to 130,000 clones detected, approximately 82% appear once; the ten largest clones hold over 20%. The length of the CDR3 is 15 residues. In germline, CDR1 is MNHNY, CDR2 SVGAGI (reference sequence). The V gene lost 2 bases and the J gene lost 2 bases, with 12 bases spanning the gap. This chain uses TRBV6-6 with TRBJ1-2; a possible D gene is TRBD1 (5 bases). Material for sequencing was PBMCs. The receptor's source is a man younger than 40 in good health and CMV-seropositive. DNA of the CDR3: TGTGCCAGCAGTTACCCACAACGACAGAACTATGGCTACACCTTC. Encoded protein: CASSYPQRQNYGYTF.